This TCR beta chain was identified in a study of shared clonotypes between healthy human individuals. Looking at the study overall: For every donor, three CD4 naive, three CD4 memory, two CD8 naive and one CD8 memory plates were used.

This CDR3 is built from 13 residues. CDR1 is LNHNV and CDR2 is YYDKDF in the germline V gene (reference sequence). V gave up 5 bases and J gave up 3 bases, with 8 bases separating them. Genomic DNA from each subset was divided evenly over several immunoSEQ plates. Libraries were prepared by immunoSEQ multiplex PCR; TCRdb keeps only in-frame clonotypes and omits some of them. The sample includes approximately 350,000 clones, 90% to 98% of them seen just once. Findings of the study overall: With few donors, the genetic and exposure-history diversity represented was limited.

About this clone itself: As yet, its antigen is unknown.

All donors were Caucasian adults living in Nashville, Tennessee. J is TRBJ2-1 and V is TRBV15; tentatively, D is TRBD2 (6 bases). The sample was memory CD8+ T cells sorted from blood. Stated subset: CD45RO+ cells pooled with CCR7-negative TemRA cells. The sequence was collected from a man between 25 and 39 years old in good health. This chain's CDR3 is CATSGRLYNEQFF. DNA of the CDR3: TGTGCCACCAGCGGGAGGCTCTACAATGAGCAGTTCTTC.